The subject of this entry is one TCR beta chain. Germline CDR1 and CDR2: MGHRA and YSYEKL. Trimming removed 0 bases from V and 6 bases from J, with 12 bases in between. The CDR3 consists of 14 residues. This sample was included in a study of CD8+ T cells in alopecia areata. After isolation, RNA underwent reverse transcription to generate cDNA as the sequencing template. The method was immunoSEQ multiplex PCR; TCRdb's version includes in-frame clones alone and lacks a portion of them. The sample has 110,000 to 150,000 clones, 62% seen once. The TCR sequence derives from a human donor in good health. The genes are TRBV4-1 and TRBJ2-7; D not resolved. Sequencing was performed on CD8+ T cells sorted from blood. This CDR3 is CASSQDARPSEQYF. CDR3 nucleotides: TGCGCCAGCAGCCAAGACGCCAGGCCCTCCGAGCAGTACTTC.